This T cell receptor beta chain derives from a study of human T cells and chemical hapten exposure. One entry per CDR3 protein, called by TCRdb with MiXCR from the RACE reads. The repertoire includes tens of thousands of distinct CDR3 sequences, nearly 10% of them detected once, and 3.6% sits in the top ten. Indicated time point: pre-sensitization, week 0. Treatment defined: therapeutic diphenylcyclopropenone sensitization with weekly scalp DPC. The sample holds a few counts of this clonotype. Germline V gene sequence: CDR1 SGHNT, CDR2 YYREEE (reference sequence). The CDR3 is made up of 15 amino acids. V was cut by 0 bases and J by 3 bases, with 12 bases left in between.

Sequencing used whole blood, obtained in connection with sensitization to the hapten diphenylcyclopropenone (DPC). The sequence came from a woman aged 35 to 49 with alopecia areata. Some clones in this sample may be carry-over from other donors' samples. This chain uses TRBV5-4 with TRBJ2-5; D is undetermined. CDR3: CASSLGLGGEETQYF. The CDR3 bases are TGTGCCAGCAGCTTGGGCCTAGGTGGGGAAGAGACCCAGTACTTC. The full variable domain, with the rest looked up from reference TRBV5-4 and TRBJ2-5, is ETGVTQSPTHLIKTRGQQVTLRCSSQSGHNTVSWYQQALGQGPQFIFQYYREEENGRGNFPPRFSGLQFPNYSSELNVNALELDDSALYLCASSLGLGGEETQYFGPGTRLLVL.